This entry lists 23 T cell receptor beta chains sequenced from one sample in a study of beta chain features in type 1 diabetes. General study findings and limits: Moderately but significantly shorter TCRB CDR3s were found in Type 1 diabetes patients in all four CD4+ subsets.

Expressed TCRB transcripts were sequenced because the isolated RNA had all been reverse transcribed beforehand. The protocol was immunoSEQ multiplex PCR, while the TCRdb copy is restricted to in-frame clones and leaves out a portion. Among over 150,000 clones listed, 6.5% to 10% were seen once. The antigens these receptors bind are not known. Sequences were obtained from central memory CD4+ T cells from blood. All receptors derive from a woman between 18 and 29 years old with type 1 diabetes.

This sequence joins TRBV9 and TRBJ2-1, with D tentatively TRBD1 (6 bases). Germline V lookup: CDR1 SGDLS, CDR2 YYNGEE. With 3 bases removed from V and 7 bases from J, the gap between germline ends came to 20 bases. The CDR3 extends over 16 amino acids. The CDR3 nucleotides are TGTGCCAGCAGCGAGAGGTTCGGCAGGGGAAAGAATGAGCAGTTCTTC. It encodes CASSERFGRGKNEQFF.

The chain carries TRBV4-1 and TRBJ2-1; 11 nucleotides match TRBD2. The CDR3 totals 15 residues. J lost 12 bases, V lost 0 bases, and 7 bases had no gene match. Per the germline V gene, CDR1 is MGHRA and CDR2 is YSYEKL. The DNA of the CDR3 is TGCGCCAGCAGCCAAGAGGGACTAGCGGTGGATAGGCAGTTCTTC. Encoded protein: CASSQEGLAVDRQFF.

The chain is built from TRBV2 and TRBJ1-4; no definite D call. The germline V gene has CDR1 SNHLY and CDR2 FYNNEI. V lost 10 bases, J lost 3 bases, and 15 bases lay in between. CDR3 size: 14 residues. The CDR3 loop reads CATKVGFSNEKLFF. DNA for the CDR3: TGTGCCACCAAGGTCGGGTTTTCTAATGAAAAACTGTTTTTT.

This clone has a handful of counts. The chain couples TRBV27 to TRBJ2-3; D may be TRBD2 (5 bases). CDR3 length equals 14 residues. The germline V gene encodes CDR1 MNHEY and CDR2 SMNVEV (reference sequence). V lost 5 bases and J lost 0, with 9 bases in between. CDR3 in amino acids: CASSSWTSTDTQYF. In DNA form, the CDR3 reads TGTGCCAGCAGTAGTTGGACTAGCACAGATACGCAGTATTTT.

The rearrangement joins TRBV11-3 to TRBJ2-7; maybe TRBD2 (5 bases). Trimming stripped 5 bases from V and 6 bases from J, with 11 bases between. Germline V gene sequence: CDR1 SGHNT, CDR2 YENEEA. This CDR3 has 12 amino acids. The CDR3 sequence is CASSTDRGEQYF. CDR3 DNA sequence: TGTGCCAGCAGCACAGACCGGGGCGAGCAGTACTTC.

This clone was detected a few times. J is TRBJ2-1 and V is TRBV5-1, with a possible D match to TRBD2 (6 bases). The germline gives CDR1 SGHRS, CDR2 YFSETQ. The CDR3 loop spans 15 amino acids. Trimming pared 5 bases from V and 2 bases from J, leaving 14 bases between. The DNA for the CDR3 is TGCGCCAGCAGGGACCCGGGACTGGCCTACAATGAGCAGTTCTTC. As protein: CASRDPGLAYNEQFF.

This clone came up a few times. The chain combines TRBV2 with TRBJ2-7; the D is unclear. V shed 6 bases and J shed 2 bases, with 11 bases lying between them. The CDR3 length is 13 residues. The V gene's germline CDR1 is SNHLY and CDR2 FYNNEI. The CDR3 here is CASRETAPYEQYF. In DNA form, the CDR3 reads TGTGCCAGCAGGGAGACTGCCCCCTACGAGCAGTACTTC.

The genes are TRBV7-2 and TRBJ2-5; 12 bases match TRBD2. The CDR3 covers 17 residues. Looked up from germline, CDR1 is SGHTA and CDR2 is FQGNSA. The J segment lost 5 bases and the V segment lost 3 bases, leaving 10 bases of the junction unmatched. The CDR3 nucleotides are TGTGCCAGCAGCTTCCTGCCCCTAGCGGGGGGGATTGAGACCCAGTACTTC. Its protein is CASSFLPLAGGIETQYF.

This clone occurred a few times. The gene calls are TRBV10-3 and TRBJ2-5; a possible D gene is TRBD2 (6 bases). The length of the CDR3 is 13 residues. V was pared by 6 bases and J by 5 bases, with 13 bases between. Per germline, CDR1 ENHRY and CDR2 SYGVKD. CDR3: CAISPGVGETQYF. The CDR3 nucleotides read TGTGCCATCAGCCCGGGGGTTGGGGAGACCCAGTACTTC.

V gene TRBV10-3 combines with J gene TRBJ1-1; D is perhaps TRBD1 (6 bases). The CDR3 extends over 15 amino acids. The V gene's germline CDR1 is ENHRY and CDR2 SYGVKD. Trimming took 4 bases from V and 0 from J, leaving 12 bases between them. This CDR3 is CAISAATGMNTEAFF. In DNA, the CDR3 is TGTGCCATCAGTGCGGCTACAGGGATGAACACTGAAGCTTTCTTT.

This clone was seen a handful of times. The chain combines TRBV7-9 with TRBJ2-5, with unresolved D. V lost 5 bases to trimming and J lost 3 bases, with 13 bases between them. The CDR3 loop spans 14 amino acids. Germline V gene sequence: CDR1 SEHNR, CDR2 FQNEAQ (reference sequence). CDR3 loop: CASSRGPSEETQYF. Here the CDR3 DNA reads TGTGCCAGCAGCCGAGGCCCGTCGGAAGAGACCCAGTACTTC.

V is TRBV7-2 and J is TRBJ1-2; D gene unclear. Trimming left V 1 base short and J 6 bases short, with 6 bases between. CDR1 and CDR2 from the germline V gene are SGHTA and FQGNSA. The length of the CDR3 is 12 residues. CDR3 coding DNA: TGTGCCAGCAGCTTAGATAGAAATGGCTACACCTTC. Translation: CASSLDRNGYTF. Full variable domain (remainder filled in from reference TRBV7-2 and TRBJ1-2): GAGVSQSPSNKVTEKGKDVELRCDPISGHTALYWYRQSLGQGLEFLIYFQGNSAPDKSGLPSDRFSAERTGGSVSTLTIQRTQQEDSAVYLCASSLDRNGYTFGSGTRLTVV.

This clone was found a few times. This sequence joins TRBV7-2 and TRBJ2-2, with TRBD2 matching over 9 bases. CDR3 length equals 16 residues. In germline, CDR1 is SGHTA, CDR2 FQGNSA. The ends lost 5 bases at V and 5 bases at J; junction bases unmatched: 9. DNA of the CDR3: TGTGCCAGCAGCCCAGCGGGGGGCCGGGGGACCGGGGAGCTGTTTTTT. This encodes CASSPAGGRGTGELFF.

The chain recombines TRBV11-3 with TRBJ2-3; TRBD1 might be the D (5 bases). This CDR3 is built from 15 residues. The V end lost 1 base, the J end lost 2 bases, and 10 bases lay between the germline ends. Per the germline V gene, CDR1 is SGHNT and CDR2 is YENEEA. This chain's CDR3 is CASSLGQPYTDTQYF. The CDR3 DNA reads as TGTGCCAGCAGCTTAGGACAGCCGTACACAGATACGCAGTATTTT.

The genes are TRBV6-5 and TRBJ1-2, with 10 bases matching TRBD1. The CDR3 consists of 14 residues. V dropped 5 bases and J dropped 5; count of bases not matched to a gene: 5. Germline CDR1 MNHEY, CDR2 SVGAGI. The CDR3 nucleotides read TGTGCCAGCAGTCCGGGACAGGGGACATATGGCTACACCTTC. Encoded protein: CASSPGQGTYGYTF.

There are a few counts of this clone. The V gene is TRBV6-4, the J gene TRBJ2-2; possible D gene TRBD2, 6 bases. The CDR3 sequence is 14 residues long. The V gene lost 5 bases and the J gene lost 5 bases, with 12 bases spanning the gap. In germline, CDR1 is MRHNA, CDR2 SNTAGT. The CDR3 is CASSRTAGTGELFF. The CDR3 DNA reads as TGTGCCAGCAGTCGGACCGCGGGGACCGGGGAGCTGTTTTTT.

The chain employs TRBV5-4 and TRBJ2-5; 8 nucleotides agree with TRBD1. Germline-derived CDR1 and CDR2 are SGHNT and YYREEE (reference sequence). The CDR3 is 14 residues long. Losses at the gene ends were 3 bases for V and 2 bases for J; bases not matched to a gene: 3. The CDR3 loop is CASSSRTGQETQYF. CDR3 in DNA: TGTGCCAGCAGCTCAAGGACAGGGCAAGAGACCCAGTACTTC. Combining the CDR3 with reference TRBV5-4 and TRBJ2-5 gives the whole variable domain ETGVTQSPTHLIKTRGQQVTLRCSSQSGHNTVSWYQQALGQGPQFIFQYYREEENGRGNFPPRFSGLQFPNYSSELNVNALELDDSALYLCASSSRTGQETQYFGPGTRLLVL.

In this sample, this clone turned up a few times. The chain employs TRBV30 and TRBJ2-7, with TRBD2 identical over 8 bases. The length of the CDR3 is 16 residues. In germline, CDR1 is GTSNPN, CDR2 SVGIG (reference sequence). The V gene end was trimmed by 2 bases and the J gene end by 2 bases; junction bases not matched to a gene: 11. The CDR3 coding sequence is TGTGCCTGGAGTCCGGGGGGGCGGGGGGCAGCCTACGAGCAGTACTTC. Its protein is CAWSPGGRGAAYEQYF.

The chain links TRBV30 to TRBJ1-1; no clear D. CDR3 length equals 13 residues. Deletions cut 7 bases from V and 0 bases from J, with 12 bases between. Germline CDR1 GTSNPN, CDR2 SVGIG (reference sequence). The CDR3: CASADGLNTEAFF. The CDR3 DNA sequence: TGTGCCTCGGCCGATGGGCTGAACACTGAAGCTTTCTTT.

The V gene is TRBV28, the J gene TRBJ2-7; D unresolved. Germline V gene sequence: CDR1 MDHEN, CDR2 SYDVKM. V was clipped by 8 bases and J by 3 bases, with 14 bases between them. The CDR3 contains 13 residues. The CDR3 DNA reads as TGTGCCAGCGCAGATTCCGGGTTCTACGAGCAGTACTTC. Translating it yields CASADSGFYEQYF.

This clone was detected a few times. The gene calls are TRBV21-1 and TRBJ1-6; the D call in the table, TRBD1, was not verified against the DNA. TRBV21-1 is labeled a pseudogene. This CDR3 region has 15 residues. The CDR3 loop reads CASSRRRQGTSPLHF. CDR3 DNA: TGTGCCAGCAGCCGCCGCAGGCAGGGCACCTCACCCCTCCACTTT.

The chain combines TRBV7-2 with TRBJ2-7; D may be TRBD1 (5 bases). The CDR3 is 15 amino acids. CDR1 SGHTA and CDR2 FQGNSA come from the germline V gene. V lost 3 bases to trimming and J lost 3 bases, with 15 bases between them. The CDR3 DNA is TGTGCCAGCAGCTTTGGGTCAGGGTTCAACTACGAGCAGTACTTC. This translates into CASSFGSGFNYEQYF.

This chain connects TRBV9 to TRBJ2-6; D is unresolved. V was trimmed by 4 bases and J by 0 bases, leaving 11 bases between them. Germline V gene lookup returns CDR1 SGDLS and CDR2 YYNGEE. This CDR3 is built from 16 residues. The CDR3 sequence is CASSSRLDSGANVLTF. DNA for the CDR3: TGTGCCAGCAGCTCTCGGTTAGACTCTGGGGCCAACGTCCTGACTTTC.